This T cell receptor (beta chain) is from a study of blood T cell repertoires in COVID-19. The overall study: Sites across the United States, Italy and Spain contributed samples from acute and convalescent COVID-19.

After removal of 5 bases from V and 5 bases from J, the junction contained 14 bases not matched to a gene. The germline CDR1 and CDR2 sequences are LGHNT and FRNRAP. The CDR3 length is 16 residues. Sequencing used immunoSEQ multiplex PCR; TCRdb keeps in-frame clones, though not all of them. This sample carries roughly 200,000 clones, over 75% of them seen once, and the ten largest clones take roughly 8.7%. In its sample, this clone was seen once. Individuals drawn from some 25 US areas were about 18 to 90 years old. Donors in Cohort 3 who had recovered were those with two negative PCRs, healthcare professional clearance, or resolution of their symptoms.

The sample taken for sequencing was PBMCs or T cells enriched from blood (not recorded which). The genes are TRBV12-5 and TRBJ1-2; the match to TRBD1 covers 7 bases. The clonotype comes from a man in his forties who had recovered from COVID-19. CDR3 sequence reads: CASGLAGRGDSYGYTF. CDR3 DNA: TGTGCTAGTGGTCTCGCAGGCAGGGGGGATTCTTATGGCTACACCTTC.